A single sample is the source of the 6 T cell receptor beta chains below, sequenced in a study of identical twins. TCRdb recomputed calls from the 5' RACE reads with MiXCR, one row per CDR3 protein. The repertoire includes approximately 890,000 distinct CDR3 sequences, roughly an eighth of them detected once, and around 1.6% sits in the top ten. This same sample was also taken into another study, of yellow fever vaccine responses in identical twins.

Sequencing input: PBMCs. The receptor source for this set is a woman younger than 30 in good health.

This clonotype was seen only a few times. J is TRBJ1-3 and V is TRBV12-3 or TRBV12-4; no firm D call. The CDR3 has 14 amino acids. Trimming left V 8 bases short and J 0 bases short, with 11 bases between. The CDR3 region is CASQGWNSGNTIYF. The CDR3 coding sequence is TGTGCCAGCCAAGGATGGAACTCTGGAAACACCATATATTTT.

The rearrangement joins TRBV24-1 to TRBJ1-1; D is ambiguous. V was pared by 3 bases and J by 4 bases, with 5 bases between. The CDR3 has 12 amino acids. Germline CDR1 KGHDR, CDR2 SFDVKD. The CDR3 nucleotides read TGTGCCACCAGTGATGCCGGCACTGAAGCTTTCTTT. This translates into CATSDAGTEAFF.

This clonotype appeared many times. The CDR3 loop reads CASSKVGDQPQHF. CDR3 DNA sequence: TGTGCCAGCAGTAAGGTGGGGGACCAGCCCCAGCATTTT. The chain is built from TRBV25-1 and TRBJ1-5; D possibly corresponds to TRBD1 (5 bases). CDR1 is MGHDK and CDR2 is SYGVNS in the germline V gene. Trimming shortened V by 5 bases and J by 7 bases, and 12 bases separated the two germline ends. The CDR3 totals 13 residues.

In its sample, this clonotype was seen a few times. DNA of the CDR3: TGTGCCACCAGCAGCACCTTCTGGGGTGCAGATACGCAGTATTTT. Translating gives CATSSTFWGADTQYF. The chain couples TRBV15 to TRBJ2-3, with D unclear. The CDR3 spans 15 residues. Germline values: CDR1 LNHNV, CDR2 YYDKDF (reference sequence). Trimming stripped 3 bases from V and 4 bases from J, with 14 bases between.

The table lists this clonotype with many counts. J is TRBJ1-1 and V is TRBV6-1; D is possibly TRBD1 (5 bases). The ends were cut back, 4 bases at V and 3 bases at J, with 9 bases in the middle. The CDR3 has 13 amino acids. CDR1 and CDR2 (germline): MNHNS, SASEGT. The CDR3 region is CASSAEGYTEAFF. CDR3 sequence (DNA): TGTGCCAGCAGTGCCGAGGGGTACACTGAAGCTTTCTTT.

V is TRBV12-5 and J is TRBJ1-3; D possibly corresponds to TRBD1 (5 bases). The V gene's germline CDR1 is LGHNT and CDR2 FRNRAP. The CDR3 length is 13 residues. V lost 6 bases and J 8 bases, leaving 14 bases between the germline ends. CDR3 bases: TGTGCTAGTGGCACGGGCCCGGGGGACACCATATATTTT. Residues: CASGTGPGDTIYF.